The 10 T cell receptor beta chains below come from one sample, sequenced in a study of blood T cells in healthy people across ages. Primed by a sample-barcoded 5' primer and a J-beta primer mix, a second PCR proceeded for 7 to 11 cycles. TCRdb ran MiXCR on the 5' RACE reads and lists one entry per CDR3 protein. This table has roughly 2 million distinct CDR3 sequences, roughly 49% appearing once. The specimen was blood. All receptors come from a woman between 40 and 55 years old in good health.

The chain combines TRBV7-2 with TRBJ2-3; no definite D call. Germline loops: CDR1 SGHTA, CDR2 FQGNSA. This CDR3 has 15 amino acids. V lost 1 base to trimming and J lost 2 bases, with 10 bases between them. CDR3 protein: CASSLDGVPTDTQYF. CDR3 sequence (DNA): TGTGCCAGCAGCTTAGATGGGGTGCCCACAGATACGCAGTATTTT.

This rearrangement joins TRBV18 to TRBJ2-5, with 8 positions matching TRBD2. The tail of the sequence fits TRBJ2-7 better, so the J call may be wrong. The CDR3 contains 14 residues. Germline CDR1 and CDR2: KGHSH and LQKENI. The CDR3 here is CASSPKAGAGEQYF. As DNA, the CDR3 is TGTGCCAGCTCACCAAAAGCGGGGGCGGGCGAGCAGTACTTC.

This sequence joins TRBV12-3 or TRBV12-4 and TRBJ1-2; D not certain. Deletions cut 0 bases from V and 2 bases from J, with 16 bases between. This CDR3 region has 17 residues. CDR3 residues: CASSLAPDQAKNYGYTF. The CDR3 bases are TGTGCCAGCAGTTTAGCACCGGATCAGGCGAAAAACTATGGCTACACCTTC.

The chain couples TRBV14 to TRBJ1-2, with D maybe TRBD1 (5 bases). V was trimmed by 0 bases and J by 5 bases, leaving 13 bases between them. CDR3 size: 15 residues. In germline, CDR1 is SGHDN, CDR2 FVKESK. The CDR3 sequence: CASSQERLPGYGYTF. The CDR3 DNA follows: TGTGCCAGCAGCCAAGAACGTCTGCCAGGGTATGGCTACACCTTC.

The chain joins TRBV10-2 to TRBJ2-1; 10 positions agree with TRBD2. With 7 bases clipped from V and 10 bases from J, the junction kept 13 bases outside the gene matches. The germline V gene has CDR1 WSHSY and CDR2 SAAADI. There are 15 residues in the CDR3. CDR3 protein: CASTKRGGRFREQFF. CDR3 DNA: TGCGCCAGCACCAAGCGGGGGGGCCGGTTCAGAGAGCAGTTCTTC.

This chain joins TRBV5-1 and TRBJ2-3; tentative D call: TRBD2 (7 bases). V was shortened by 6 bases and J by 3 bases, with 14 bases between the two germline ends. In germline, CDR1 is SGHRS, CDR2 YFSETQ. This CDR3 has 14 residues. CDR3 loop: CASTGGGATDTQYF. The CDR3 nucleotides are TGCGCCAGCACAGGAGGGGGGGCAACAGATACGCAGTATTTT. Based on the CDR3 plus reference TRBV5-1 and TRBJ2-3, the full variable domain is KAGVTQTPRYLIKTRGQQVTLSCSPISGHRSVSWYQQTPGQGLQFLFEYFSETQRNKGNFPGRFSGRQFSNSRSEMNVSTLELGDSALYLCASTGGGATDTQYFGPGTRLTVL.

This sequence joins TRBV12-3 or TRBV12-4 and TRBJ2-4, with 7 bases fitting TRBD1. The CDR3 extends over 11 amino acids. V lost 9 bases to trimming and J lost 13 bases; unmatched junction nucleotides: 9. CDR3 loop: CASGTEYEQYF. CDR3 sequence (DNA): TGTGCCAGTGGGACAGAGTACGAACAGTACTTC.

The chain is built from TRBV20-1 and TRBJ2-7; 8 nucleotides line up with TRBD2. The J call could be wrong; TRBJ2-5 is a better fit for the DNA end. Germline CDR1 is DFQATT and CDR2 is SNEGSKA (reference sequence). CDR3 length equals 15 residues. DNA of the CDR3: TGCAGTGCTAGAGATGCACGGGGGGGCTCGGAGACCCAGTACTTC. This codes for CSARDARGGSETQYF.

The chain is built from TRBV6-5 and TRBJ1-2; maybe TRBD1 (5 bases). The CDR3 runs to 16 residues. CDR1 MNHEY and CDR2 SVGAGI come from the germline V gene. The V end lost 0 bases, the J end lost 4 bases, and 15 bases lay between the germline ends. The CDR3 reads CASSYSVRGPPYGYTF. CDR3 DNA: TGTGCCAGCAGTTACTCGGTTAGGGGTCCCCCCTATGGCTACACCTTC.

The rearrangement links TRBV11-2 to TRBJ2-5; no firm D call. V was cut by 1 base and J by 3 bases, with 6 bases left in between. The CDR3 is 13 amino acids. Germline-derived CDR1 and CDR2 are SGHAT and FQNNGV. CDR3 residues: CASSLAWEETQYF. In DNA, the CDR3 is TGTGCCAGCAGCTTAGCGTGGGAAGAGACCCAGTACTTC.